This TCR beta chain came from a study of T-cell reconstitution after alpha-beta-depleted transplantation in children. Study-wide points: Day-60 TCRbeta diversity that was high in some patients was derived from surviving recipient T cells and thymic progenitors. The main origin of T-cell counts and diversity one year after transplant was newly produced T cells. Two months or so post-transplant, alpha-beta T cells reportedly derived from several hundred expanded graft clones.

This clonotype has at least ten counts. Its antigen is not known. During its preparation, the TCRbeta library received unique molecular identifiers. TCRdb reanalysed the PCR reads using MiXCR and keeps one entry per CDR3 protein. This table holds a few hundred thousand distinct CDR3 sequences, approximately 12% found once. This receptor was obtained from a male patient under 18 who had a stem cell transplant for acute myeloid leukemia, so the T cells may come from the graft donor. The sample here was PBMCs, mostly from graft donor cells, taken 360 days after TCRalphabeta/CD19-depleted stem cell transplant.

CDR3: CASSFGPARSYEQYF. The CDR3 coding sequence is TGTGCCAGCAGTTTTGGCCCCGCGCGCTCCTACGAGCAGTACTTC. V usage is TRBV12-3 or TRBV12-4 and J usage is TRBJ2-7, with D unclear. This CDR3 spans 15 amino acids. V shed 3 bases and J shed 0 bases, with 12 bases lying between them.